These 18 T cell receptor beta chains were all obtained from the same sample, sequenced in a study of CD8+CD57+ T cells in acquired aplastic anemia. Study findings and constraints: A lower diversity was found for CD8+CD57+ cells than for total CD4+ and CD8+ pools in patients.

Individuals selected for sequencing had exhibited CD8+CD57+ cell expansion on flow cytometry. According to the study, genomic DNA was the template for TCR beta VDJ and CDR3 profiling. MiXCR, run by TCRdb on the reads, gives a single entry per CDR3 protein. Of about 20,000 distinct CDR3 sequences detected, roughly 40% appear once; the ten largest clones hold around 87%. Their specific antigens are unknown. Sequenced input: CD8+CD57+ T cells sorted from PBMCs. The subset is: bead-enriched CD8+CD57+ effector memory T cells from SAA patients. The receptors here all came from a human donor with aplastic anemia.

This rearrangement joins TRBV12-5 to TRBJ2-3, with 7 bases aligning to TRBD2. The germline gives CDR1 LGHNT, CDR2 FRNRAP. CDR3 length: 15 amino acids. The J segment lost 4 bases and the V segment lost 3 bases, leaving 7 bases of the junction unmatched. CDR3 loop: CASGFETSNADTQYF. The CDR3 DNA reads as TGTGCTAGTGGTTTCGAGACTAGCAACGCAGATACGCAGTATTTT.

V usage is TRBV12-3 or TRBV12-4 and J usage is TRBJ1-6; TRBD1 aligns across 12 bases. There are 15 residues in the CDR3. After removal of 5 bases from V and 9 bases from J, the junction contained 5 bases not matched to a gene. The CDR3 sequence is CASSTGTGGRSPLHF. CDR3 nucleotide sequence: TGTGCCAGCAGTACCGGGACAGGGGGCCGTTCACCCCTCCACTTT.

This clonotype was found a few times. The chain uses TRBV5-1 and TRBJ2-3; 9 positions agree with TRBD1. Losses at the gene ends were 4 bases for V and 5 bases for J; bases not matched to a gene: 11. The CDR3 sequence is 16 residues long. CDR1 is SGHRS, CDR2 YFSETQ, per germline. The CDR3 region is CASSPWTGAGLDTQYF. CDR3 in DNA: TGCGCCAGCAGCCCCTGGACAGGGGCGGGTTTAGATACGCAGTATTTT.

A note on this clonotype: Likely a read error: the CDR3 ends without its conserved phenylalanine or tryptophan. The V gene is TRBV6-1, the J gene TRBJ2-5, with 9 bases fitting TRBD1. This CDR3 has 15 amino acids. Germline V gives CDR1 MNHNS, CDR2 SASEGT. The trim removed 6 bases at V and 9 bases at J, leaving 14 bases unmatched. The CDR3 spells CASSDTGTGSQPQYL. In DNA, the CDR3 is TGTGCCAGCAGCGATACCGGGACAGGGAGTCAGCCCCAGTACCTC.

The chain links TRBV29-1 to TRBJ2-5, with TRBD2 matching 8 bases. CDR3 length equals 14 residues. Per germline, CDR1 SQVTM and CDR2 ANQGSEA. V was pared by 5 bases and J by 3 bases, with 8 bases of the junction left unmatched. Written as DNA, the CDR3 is TGCAGCGTTACTAGCGGAGTGTTTGAAGAGACCCAGTACTTC. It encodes CSVTSGVFEETQYF.

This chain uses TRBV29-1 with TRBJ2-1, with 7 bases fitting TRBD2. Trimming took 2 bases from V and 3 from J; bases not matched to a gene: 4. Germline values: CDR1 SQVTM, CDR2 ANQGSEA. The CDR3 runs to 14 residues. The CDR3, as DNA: TGCAGCGTTGAAACAGCGGGATACTACAATGAGCAGTTCTTC. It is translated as CSVETAGYYNEQFF.

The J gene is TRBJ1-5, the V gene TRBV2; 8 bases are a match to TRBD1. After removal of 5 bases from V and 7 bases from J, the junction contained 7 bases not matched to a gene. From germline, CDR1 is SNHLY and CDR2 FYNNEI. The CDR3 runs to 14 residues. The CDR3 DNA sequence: TGTGCCAGCAGTCCTCAGGGGGCAGGGCAGCCCCAGCATTTT. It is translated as CASSPQGAGQPQHF.

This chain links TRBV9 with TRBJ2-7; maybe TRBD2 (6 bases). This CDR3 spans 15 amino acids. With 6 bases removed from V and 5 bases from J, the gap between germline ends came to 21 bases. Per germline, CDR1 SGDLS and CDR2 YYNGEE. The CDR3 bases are TGTGCCAGCAACGCGGCGGGGCAGGGAAAAGACGAGCAGTACTTC. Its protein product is CASNAAGQGKDEQYF.

The CDR3 DNA sequence: TGCAGTGCTAGAGAAAACTTAGGGGGCACCGGGGAGCTGTTTTTT. It codes for CSARENLGGTGELFF. The rearrangement uses TRBV20-1 and TRBJ2-2, with D possibly being TRBD1 (6 bases). In germline, CDR1 is DFQATT, CDR2 SNEGSKA (reference sequence). This CDR3 spans 15 amino acids. V was trimmed by 0 bases and J by 4 bases, leaving 12 bases between them.

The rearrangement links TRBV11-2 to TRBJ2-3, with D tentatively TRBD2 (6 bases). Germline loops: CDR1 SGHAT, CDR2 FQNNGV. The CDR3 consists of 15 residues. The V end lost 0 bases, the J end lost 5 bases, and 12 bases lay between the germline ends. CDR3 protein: CASSLDSGEGDTQYF. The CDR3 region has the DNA TGTGCCAGCAGCTTAGATTCGGGAGAAGGAGATACGCAGTATTTT.

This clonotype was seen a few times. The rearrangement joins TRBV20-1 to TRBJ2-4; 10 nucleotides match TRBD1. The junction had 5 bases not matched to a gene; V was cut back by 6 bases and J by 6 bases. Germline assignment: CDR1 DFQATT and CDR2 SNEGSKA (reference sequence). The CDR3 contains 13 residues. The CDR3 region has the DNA TGCAGTGCCACCCGGGACAGGGGAAACATTCAGTACTTC. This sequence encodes CSATRDRGNIQYF.

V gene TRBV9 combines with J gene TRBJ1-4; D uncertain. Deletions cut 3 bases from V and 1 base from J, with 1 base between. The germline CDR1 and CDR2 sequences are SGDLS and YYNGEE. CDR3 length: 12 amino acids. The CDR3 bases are TGTGCCAGCAGCGGAACTAATGAAAAACTGTTTTTT. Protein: CASSGTNEKLFF.

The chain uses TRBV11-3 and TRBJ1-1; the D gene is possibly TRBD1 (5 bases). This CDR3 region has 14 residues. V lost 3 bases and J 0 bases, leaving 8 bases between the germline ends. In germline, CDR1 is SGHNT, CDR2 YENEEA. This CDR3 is CASSLLGVNTEAFF. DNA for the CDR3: TGTGCCAGCAGCTTGCTGGGGGTGAACACTGAAGCTTTCTTT.

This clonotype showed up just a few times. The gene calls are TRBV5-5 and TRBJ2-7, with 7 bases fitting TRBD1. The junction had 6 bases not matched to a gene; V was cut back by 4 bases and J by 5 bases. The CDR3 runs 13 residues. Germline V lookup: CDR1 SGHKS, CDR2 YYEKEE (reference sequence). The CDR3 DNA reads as TGTGCCAGCAGCCTTGAAACAGGGGACGAGCAGTACTTC. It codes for CASSLETGDEQYF.

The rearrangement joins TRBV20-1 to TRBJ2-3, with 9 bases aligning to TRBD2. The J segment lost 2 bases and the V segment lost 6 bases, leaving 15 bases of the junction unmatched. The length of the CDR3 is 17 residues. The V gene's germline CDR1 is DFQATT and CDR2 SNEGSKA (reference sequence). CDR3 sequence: CSASRQRAGGPTDTQYF. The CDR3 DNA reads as TGCAGTGCCTCCCGACAAAGGGCGGGAGGGCCCACAGATACGCAGTATTTT.

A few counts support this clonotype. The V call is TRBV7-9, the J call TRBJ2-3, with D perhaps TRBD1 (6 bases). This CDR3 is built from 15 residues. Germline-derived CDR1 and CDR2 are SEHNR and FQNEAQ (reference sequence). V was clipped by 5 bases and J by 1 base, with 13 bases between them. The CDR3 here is CASSARTEGTDTQYF. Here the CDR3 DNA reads TGTGCCAGCAGCGCAAGGACAGAGGGCACAGATACGCAGTATTTT.

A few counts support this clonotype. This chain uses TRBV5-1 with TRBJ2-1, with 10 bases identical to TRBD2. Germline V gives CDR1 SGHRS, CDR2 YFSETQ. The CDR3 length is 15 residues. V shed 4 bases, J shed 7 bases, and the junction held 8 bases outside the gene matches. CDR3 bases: TGCGCCAGCAGCAGAAGAACGGGACTAGCGAATGAGCAGTTCTTC. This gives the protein CASSRRTGLANEQFF.

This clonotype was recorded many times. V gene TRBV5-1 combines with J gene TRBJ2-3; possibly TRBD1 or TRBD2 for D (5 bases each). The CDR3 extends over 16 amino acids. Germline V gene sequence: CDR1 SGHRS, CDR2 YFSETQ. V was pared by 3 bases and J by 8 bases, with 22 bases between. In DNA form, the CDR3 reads TGCGCCAGCAGCTCCGTCGGGACGGATAATCTCGGTACGCAGTATTTT. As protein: CASSSVGTDNLGTQYF.